The 32 T cell receptor beta chains below all came from one sample that was sequenced in a study of blood T cell repertoires in COVID-19 (dated by TCRdb to the early 2020s). Library preparation employed the immunoSEQ multiplex PCR assay. TCRdb holds this immuneACCESS table with in-frame rearrangements only. Some clones are missing; in checked studies, unresolved V genes explain under half, and the rest has no known cause. The table for this sample lists a few hundred thousand clones; roughly 90% of them were counted only once. Clones ranked in the top ten supply less than 1% of the sample. The sample taken for sequencing was peripheral blood. All receptors derive from a woman between 40 and 55 years old who had recovered from COVID-19.

This chain links TRBV10-3 with TRBJ1-3; possible D gene TRBD1, 6 bases. This CDR3 contains 14 residues. Deletions cut 3 bases from V and 0 bases from J, with 6 bases between. Germline-derived CDR1 and CDR2 are ENHRY and SYGVKD. The CDR3 nucleotides are TGTGCCATCAGTGAACAGGGCTCTGGAAACACCATATATTTT. Its protein is CAISEQGSGNTIYF.

The chain carries TRBV27 and TRBJ2-1; D possibly corresponds to TRBD2 (5 bases). This CDR3 contains 14 residues. Germline values: CDR1 MNHEY, CDR2 SMNVEV (reference sequence). V was trimmed by 0 bases and J by 9 bases, leaving 12 bases between them. CDR3 sequence reads: CASSLSRVGFEQFF. In DNA, the CDR3 is TGTGCCAGCAGTTTATCGAGGGTAGGGTTTGAGCAGTTCTTC.

The V gene is TRBV29-1, the J gene TRBJ2-7, with TRBD2 matching over 10 bases. The CDR3 length is 16 residues. Germline lookup yields CDR1 SQVTM and CDR2 ANQGSEA. Trimming at V came to 0 bases and at J to 6 bases, leaving 11 bases not matched to a gene. CDR3 in amino acids: CSVEEDGASGRGEQYF. DNA of the CDR3: TGCAGCGTTGAAGAAGATGGTGCTAGCGGGAGAGGCGAGCAGTACTTC.

CDR3 in amino acids: CASSLVAGGSGETQYF. The DNA for the CDR3 is TGTGCCAGCAGCTTAGTGGCGGGAGGGTCAGGGGAGACCCAGTACTTC. This rearrangement joins TRBV7-3 to TRBJ2-5; 9 bases agree with TRBD2. This CDR3 is built from 16 residues. Germline V gene lookup returns CDR1 SGHTA and CDR2 FQGTGA. After removal of 2 bases from V and 5 bases from J, the junction contained 9 bases not matched to a gene.

The V and J genes are TRBV6-5 and TRBJ1-1; D is possibly TRBD1 (6 bases). Trimming stripped 0 bases from V and 5 bases from J, with 16 bases between. CDR3 size: 16 residues. Germline-derived CDR1 and CDR2 are MNHEY and SVGAGI. The chain's CDR3 is CASSYSNRVFETEAFF. The CDR3 DNA reads as TGTGCCAGCAGTTACTCTAACAGGGTGTTTGAGACTGAAGCTTTCTTT.

The CDR3 is CATSDGSGGIYEQYF. DNA of the CDR3: TGTGCCACCAGTGACGGTAGCGGAGGAATCTACGAGCAGTACTTC. The chain employs TRBV24-1 and TRBJ2-7, with a tentative D call TRBD2 (6 bases). Germline V CDR1 and CDR2: KGHDR, SFDVKD. The CDR3 is 15 amino acids. Trimming left V 4 bases short and J 3 bases short, with 15 bases between.

This clone appeared a single time. The chain joins TRBV19 to TRBJ2-2; 12 nucleotides agree with TRBD2. The CDR3 totals 17 residues. Germline V gene data show CDR1 as LNHDA and CDR2 as SQIVND (reference sequence). The trim removed 3 bases at V and 0 bases at J, leaving 2 bases unmatched. The CDR3 region is CASSILAGGPNTGELFF. CDR3 bases: TGTGCCAGTAGTATCCTAGCGGGAGGGCCGAACACCGGGGAGCTGTTTTTT.

This chain connects TRBV6-5 to TRBJ1-5, with D uncertain. The CDR3 runs 12 residues. CDR1 and CDR2 from the germline V gene are MNHEY and SVGAGI. The V and J ends lost 5 bases and 3 bases respectively, with 5 bases between them. CDR3 protein: CASSPNNQPQHF. In DNA form, the CDR3 reads TGTGCCAGCAGTCCCAACAATCAGCCCCAGCATTTT.

The chain combines TRBV11-3 with TRBJ2-7; no reliable D call. CDR1 and CDR2 from the germline V gene are SGHNT and YENEEA. V gave up 5 bases and J gave up 2 bases, with 7 bases separating them. This CDR3 contains 12 residues. The DNA for the CDR3 is TGTGCCAGCAGCCTCAGGACCTACGAGCAGTACTTC. Its protein is CASSLRTYEQYF.

The rearrangement links TRBV30 to TRBJ2-1; TRBD2 agrees at 7 bases. This CDR3 spans 14 amino acids. Unmatched junction bases numbered 8, after V lost 0 bases and J lost 9 bases. Germline assignment: CDR1 GTSNPN and CDR2 SVGIG (reference sequence). CDR3 DNA sequence: TGTGCCTGGAGTGTAAAGGGAGGGGATGGTGAGCAGTTCTTC. It is translated as CAWSVKGGDGEQFF. The full variable domain, its missing parts supplied by reference TRBV30 and TRBJ2-1, is SQTIHQWPATLVQPVGSPLSLECTVEGTSNPNLYWYRQAAGRGLQLLFYSVGIGQISSEVPQNLSASRPQDRQFILSSKKLLLSDSGFYLCAWSVKGGDGEQFFGPGTRLTVL.

This sequence joins TRBV6-4 and TRBJ2-2, with TRBD1 matching 8 bases. The germline V gene encodes CDR1 MRHNA and CDR2 SNTAGT. J lost 3 bases, V lost 9 bases, and 15 bases had no gene match. The CDR3 consists of 17 residues. The CDR3 sequence is CASSRSPGTGDTGELFF. The CDR3 coding sequence is TGTGCCAGTTCACGAAGCCCCGGGACAGGAGACACCGGGGAGCTGTTTTTT.

This clone turned up a few times. V gene TRBV27 combines with J gene TRBJ1-1, with D possibly TRBD1 on 6 matching bases. V lost 0 bases and J 1 base, leaving 9 bases between the germline ends. The CDR3 consists of 15 residues. Germline assignment: CDR1 MNHEY and CDR2 SMNVEV (reference sequence). CDR3 nucleotides: TGTGCCAGCAGTTTATCGGGACACTCGAACACTGAAGCTTTCTTT. Translating gives CASSLSGHSNTEAFF.

The J gene is TRBJ1-1, the V gene TRBV3-1 (or the pseudogene TRBV3-2); D uncertain. The germline V gene encodes CDR1 LGHDT and CDR2 YNNKEL (reference sequence). This CDR3 spans 14 amino acids. V was pared by 2 bases and J by 5 bases, with 12 bases between. CDR3: CASSQPGGRTEAFF. CDR3 nucleotides: TGTGCCAGCAGCCAACCAGGAGGTAGGACTGAAGCTTTCTTT.

V gene TRBV11-2 combines with J gene TRBJ2-1; D is perhaps TRBD1 (5 bases). The CDR3 extends over 14 amino acids. V lost 5 bases and J lost 3, with 11 bases in between. Germline CDR1 and CDR2: SGHAT and FQNNGV. The CDR3 DNA follows: TGTGCCAGCAGCGAGGCTAGGGGCTACAATGAGCAGTTCTTC. As protein: CASSEARGYNEQFF.

DNA of the CDR3: TGTGCCAGTAGCCTCCTCTCGGGGGTAGACACTGAAGCTTTCTTT. Its protein product is CASSLLSGVDTEAFF. V is TRBV19 and J is TRBJ1-1; possible D gene TRBD1, 5 bases. CDR1 is LNHDA and CDR2 is SQIVND in the germline V gene (reference sequence). The CDR3 length is 15 residues. V lost 6 bases, J lost 3 bases, and 17 bases lay in between.

V gene TRBV2 combines with J gene TRBJ2-1; D might be TRBD2 (7 bases). The ends were cut back, 0 bases at V and 6 bases at J, with 15 bases in the middle. CDR1 and CDR2 (germline): SNHLY, FYNNEI. This CDR3 region has 16 residues. DNA of the CDR3: TGTGCCAGCAGTGAAGCGCTTCGGGGGGCGGGCAATGAGCAGTTCTTC. Amino acid sequence: CASSEALRGAGNEQFF.

The chain carries TRBV10-3 and TRBJ2-2; 7 bases align to TRBD1. Germline trimming cut 11 bases from V and 2 bases from J; bases unmatched to any gene: 14. Germline V gives CDR1 ENHRY, CDR2 SYGVKD. CDR3 length: 16 amino acids. The CDR3 nucleotides read TGTGCCTCCCGCCCTTTGACAGGGCCAAACACCGGGGAGCTGTTTTTT. Amino acids: CASRPLTGPNTGELFF.

The J gene is TRBJ2-1, the V gene TRBV9; D unclear. Germline-derived CDR1 and CDR2 are SGDLS and YYNGEE. CDR3 length: 16 amino acids. With 0 bases removed from V and 4 bases from J, the gap between germline ends came to 14 bases. The CDR3 nucleotides read TGTGCCAGCAGCGTAGCCGGCGGAGCAGAGTACAATGAGCAGTTCTTC. Protein sequence: CASSVAGGAEYNEQFF.

This chain uses TRBV3-1 (or the pseudogene TRBV3-2) with TRBJ2-5; D perhaps matches TRBD1 (7 bases). CDR1 is LGHDT, CDR2 YNNKEL, per germline (reference sequence). The CDR3 runs to 14 residues. V lost 5 bases to trimming and J lost 3 bases, with 13 bases between them. The CDR3 reads CASSRGPGEETQYF. The CDR3 region has the DNA TGTGCCAGCAGCAGGGGGCCGGGGGAAGAGACCCAGTACTTC.

The sample holds many counts of this clone. J is TRBJ2-3 and V is TRBV2, with 8 bases lining up with TRBD1. This CDR3 is built from 15 residues. V shed 4 bases and J 3 bases; nucleotides not matched to a gene: 6. The germline V gene encodes CDR1 SNHLY and CDR2 FYNNEI. This chain's CDR3 is CASSGGRGHTDTQYF. CDR3 nucleotides: TGTGCCAGCAGTGGCGGCAGGGGGCATACAGATACGCAGTATTTT.

The chain recombines TRBV28 with TRBJ2-1, with D possibly matching TRBD2 (5 bases). The CDR3 totals 14 residues. In germline, CDR1 is MDHEN, CDR2 SYDVKM. The germline V and J ends were trimmed by 7 bases and 4 bases, with 14 bases remaining between them. Here the CDR3 DNA reads TGTGCCAGCAAAAAGGAGCGGCAGTACAATGAGCAGTTCTTC. This sequence encodes CASKKERQYNEQFF. Complete variable domain (other parts from reference TRBV28 and TRBJ2-1): DVKVTQSSRYLVKRTGEKVFLECVQDMDHENMFWYRQDPGLGLRLIYFSYDVKMKEKGDIPEGYSVSREKKERFSLILESASTNQTSMYLCASKKERQYNEQFFGPGTRLTVL.

This chain connects TRBV5-4 to TRBJ2-7; TRBD2 matches at 12 bases. Trimming took 4 bases from V and 2 from J; bases not matched to a gene: 7. In germline, CDR1 is SGHNT, CDR2 YYREEE (reference sequence). This CDR3 spans 16 amino acids. CDR3 DNA sequence: TGTGCCAGCAGCGGGGAGACTAGCGGGAGAGCCTACGAGCAGTACTTC. It is translated as CASSGETSGRAYEQYF.

This chain joins TRBV11-1 and TRBJ2-1, with 10 nucleotides matching TRBD2. Germline CDR1 reads SGHAT; CDR2 reads FQDESV (reference sequence). CDR3 length: 15 amino acids. With 3 bases clipped from V and 5 bases from J, the junction kept 4 bases outside the gene matches. CDR3 sequence: CASSFRLAGDNEQFF. In DNA form, the CDR3 reads TGTGCCAGCAGCTTCCGGCTAGCGGGAGACAATGAGCAGTTCTTC.

J is TRBJ2-7 and V is TRBV7-9; D possibly corresponds to TRBD2 (5 bases). This CDR3 has 12 residues. V lost 4 bases and J 10 bases, leaving 14 bases between the germline ends. Germline CDR1 reads SEHNR; CDR2 reads FQNEAQ (reference sequence). The CDR3 spells CASSSGLGRQYF. In DNA form, the CDR3 reads TGTGCCAGCAGCTCCGGACTCGGGCGCCAGTACTTC.

J is TRBJ1-4 and V is TRBV6-5; D remains unclear. V lost 4 bases, J lost 5 bases, and 8 bases lay in between. The CDR3 is made up of 13 amino acids. The germline V gene has CDR1 MNHEY and CDR2 SVGAGI. The CDR3 DNA follows: TGTGCCAGCAGTTTGTCGGGAAATGAAAAACTGTTTTTT. Amino acid sequence: CASSLSGNEKLFF.

This chain uses TRBV10-1 with TRBJ2-7; possibly TRBD2 for D (5 bases). The V end was cut by 7 bases, the J end by 2 bases, with 6 bases between. Germline assignment: CDR1 WNHNN and CDR2 SYGVQD (reference sequence). The length of the CDR3 is 11 residues. The CDR3 sequence is CASIGTYEQYF. CDR3 coding DNA: TGCGCCAGCATCGGGACCTACGAGCAGTACTTC.

A single count supports this clone. This chain joins TRBV7-6 and TRBJ2-1; TRBD2 aligns across 12 bases. Germline CDR1 reads SGHVS; CDR2 reads FNYEAQ. Trimming removed 8 bases from V and 7 bases from J; junction bases left unmatched: 9. CDR3 length: 15 residues. CDR3 loop: CASDQGLAGLNEQFF. The CDR3 coding sequence is TGTGCCAGCGATCAGGGACTAGCGGGTCTAAATGAGCAGTTCTTC. The full variable domain, rest sourced from reference TRBV7-6 and TRBJ2-1, is GAGVSQSPRYKVTKRGQDVALRCDPISGHVSLYWYRQALGQGPEFLTYFNYEAQQDKSGLPNDRFSAERPEGSISTLTIQRTEQRDSAMYRCASDQGLAGLNEQFFGPGTRLTVL.

The chain joins TRBV18 to TRBJ2-5; 11 bases are a match to TRBD1. V was clipped by 3 bases and J by 7 bases; unmatched bases: 7. CDR1 KGHSH and CDR2 LQKENI come from the germline V gene. The CDR3 sequence is 15 residues long. CDR3 bases: TGTGCCAGCTCACCGGGACAGGGGGGGCCAGGGACCCAGTACTTC. Amino acids: CASSPGQGGPGTQYF.

This sequence joins TRBV4-2 and TRBJ2-1; 13 bases line up with TRBD2. This CDR3 has 17 residues. Trimming removed 1 base from V and 5 bases from J; junction bases left unmatched: 5. Germline CDR1 reads LGHNA; CDR2 reads YNFKEQ. In DNA form, the CDR3 reads TGTGCCAGCAGCCAAGTACTAGCGGGAGGGGGAAACAATGAGCAGTTCTTC. Encoded protein: CASSQVLAGGGNNEQFF.

The V gene is TRBV2, the J gene TRBJ2-2, with 12 bases that match TRBD2. Germline V gene lookup returns CDR1 SNHLY and CDR2 FYNNEI. The J segment lost 1 base and the V segment lost 2 bases, leaving 5 bases of the junction unmatched. The CDR3 covers 18 residues. In DNA form, the CDR3 reads TGTGCCAGCAGTGAATCCCTAGCGGGAGGGTTGAACACCGGGGAGCTGTTTTTT. Its protein product is CASSESLAGGLNTGELFF.

The V and J genes are TRBV19 and TRBJ1-2, with D uncertain. The germline CDR1 and CDR2 sequences are LNHDA and SQIVND (reference sequence). The CDR3 runs 14 residues. Between the trimmed V and J ends, which lost 6 bases and 4 bases, there was a span of 15 bases. The CDR3 DNA reads TGTGCCAGTAGAACCGGACGGGGAAGCTATGGCTACACCTTC. This translates into CASRTGRGSYGYTF. Full variable domain (remainder filled in from reference TRBV19 and TRBJ1-2): DGGITQSPKYLFRKEGQNVTLSCEQNLNHDAMYWYRQDPGQGLRLIYYSQIVNDFQKGDIAEGYSVSREKKESFPLTVTSAQKNPTAFYLCASRTGRGSYGYTFGSGTRLTVV.

The chain joins TRBV7-6 to TRBJ2-3, with 13 bases identical to TRBD2. There are 17 residues in the CDR3. The V gene end was trimmed by 5 bases and the J gene end by 2 bases; junction bases not matched to a gene: 7. Germline CDR1 reads SGHVS; CDR2 reads FNYEAQ. The CDR3 DNA sequence: TGTGCCAGCAGCGGATACGGGACTAGCGGGATCACAGATACGCAGTATTTT. Protein sequence: CASSGYGTSGITDTQYF. Using reference TRBV7-6 and TRBJ2-3 for the parts outside the CDR3, the full variable domain is GAGVSQSPRYKVTKRGQDVALRCDPISGHVSLYWYRQALGQGPEFLTYFNYEAQQDKSGLPNDRFSAERPEGSISTLTIQRTEQRDSAMYRCASSGYGTSGITDTQYFGPGTRLTVL.